The 3 T cell receptor beta chains listed next were all sequenced from one sample in a study of blood T cells in healthy people across ages. The authors ran a second PCR of about 6 to 11 cycles using a sample-barcoded 5' primer and a J-beta primer mix. TCRdb re-analysed the 5' RACE reads in MiXCR, keeping a single row per CDR3 protein. The sample records about 840,000 distinct CDR3 sequences, roughly 29% being singletons. The same sample was also used in a study of T cells of mothers and their children.

Source material: blood. These receptors originate from a woman in her thirties or forties in good health.

In the case of this clonotype: A much larger clone differs from this one at a single base, so this may be a read error. The J gene is TRBJ2-5, the V gene TRBV6-5, with D perhaps assigned TRBD1 or TRBD2 (5 bases each). CDR3 size: 15 residues. V gave up 0 bases and J gave up 11 bases, with 19 bases separating them. Germline CDR1 MNHEY, CDR2 SVGAGI. The DNA for the CDR3 is TGTGCCAGCAGTTACTCGGGGGTTCGCTACAATGAGCAGTACTTC. This codes for CASSYSGVRYNEQYF.

This clonotype was detected ten times or more. This chain joins TRBV4-1 and TRBJ2-5, with 8 bases identical to TRBD2. Germline loops: CDR1 MGHRA, CDR2 YSYEKL. The junction had 9 bases not matched to a gene; V was cut back by 0 bases and J by 6 bases. This CDR3 has 16 amino acids. The CDR3 loop reads CASSQDGAGGPKTQYF. CDR3 DNA sequence: TGCGCCAGCAGCCAAGATGGCGCGGGGGGACCAAAGACCCAGTACTTC.

The chain combines TRBV28 with TRBJ1-2; no definite D call. V was cut by 9 bases and J by 1 base, with 15 bases left in between. The CDR3 consists of 14 residues. Germline V CDR1 and CDR2: MDHEN, SYDVKM. CDR3: CASAQPGLNYGYTF. In nucleotides, the CDR3 is TGTGCCAGTGCCCAGCCGGGTCTTAACTATGGCTACACCTTC.